This T cell receptor beta chain stems from a study of shared clonotypes between healthy human individuals. Study-level background: Three plates each covered CD4 naive and memory; CD8 naive two, CD8 memory one.

The authors' processing: There were no quality scores in the junction-only immunoSEQ sequences, so filtering differed. The assay was immunoSEQ multiplex PCR, and TCRdb's table has in-frame clones only and misses some. V, J and clone size are taken as reported in that table, and D and trimming were inferred from the DNA itself. The sample holds roughly 1,500,000 clones; approximately 98.5% are singletons and the top ten take about 0.34%. Note on this clone: The junction does not match germline at one end; this may be a read error.

Germline V gives CDR1 LNHDA, CDR2 SQIVND (reference sequence). The CDR3 extends over 15 amino acids. This TCR was sampled from a man aged 25-45 years in good health. The chain links TRBV19 to TRBJ2-1, with D possibly matching TRBD1 (6 bases). What was sequenced was naive CD4+ T cells sorted from blood. Subset in this sample: CD45RA+ positively selected. The CDR3 region is CASSAGQRRYTEQFF. The CDR3 nucleotides read TGTGCCAGTAGTGCCGGACAGAGGCGATACACTGAGCAGTTCTTC.